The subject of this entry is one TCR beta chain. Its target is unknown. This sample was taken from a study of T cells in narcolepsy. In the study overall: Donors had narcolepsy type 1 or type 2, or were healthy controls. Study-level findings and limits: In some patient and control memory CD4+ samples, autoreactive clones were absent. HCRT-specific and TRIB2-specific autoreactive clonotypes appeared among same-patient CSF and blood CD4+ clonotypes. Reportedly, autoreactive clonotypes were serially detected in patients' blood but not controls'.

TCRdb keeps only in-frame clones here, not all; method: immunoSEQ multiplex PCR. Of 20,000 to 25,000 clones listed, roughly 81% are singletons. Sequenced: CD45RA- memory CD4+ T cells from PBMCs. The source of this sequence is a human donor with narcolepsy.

The CDR3 sequence is CASSHRGYEQYF. The CDR3 nucleotides are TGTGCCAGCAGCCATAGGGGCTACGAGCAGTACTTC. The chain recombines TRBV14 with TRBJ2-7, with a weak D call TRBD1 (5 bases). V lost 3 bases to trimming and J lost 3 bases, with 6 bases between them. Germline V CDR1 and CDR2: SGHDN, FVKESK. This CDR3 spans 12 amino acids.